The 17 T cell receptor beta chains in this list originate from one sample, sequenced in a study of a mutant IDH1 vaccine in newly diagnosed glioma. Their antigens are not known. Sample time point: week 35, safety follow-up. Doses comprised 300 ug of mutant IDH1 20-mer peptide each, plus topical imiquimod. Method: immunoSEQ multiplex PCR; TCRdb's copy keeps in-frame clones and lacks some. Of tens of thousands of clones detected, roughly 80% appear once; the ten largest clones hold around 11%. The specimen comprised PBMCs, sampled from a glioma patient whose treatment included an IDH1 peptide vaccine. The receptors stem from a woman between 40 and 50 years old with glioma.

The chain is built from TRBV7-9 and TRBJ1-3, with unresolved D. This CDR3 region has 14 residues. Germline V gene lookup returns CDR1 SEHNR and CDR2 FQNEAQ (reference sequence). V lost 1 base to trimming and J lost 2 bases, with 6 bases between them. DNA for the CDR3: TGTGCCAGCAGCTTAGGGAGCCCTGGAAACACCATATATTTT. It specifies CASSLGSPGNTIYF.

The J gene is TRBJ2-2, the V gene TRBV18, with a weak D call TRBD2 (5 bases). Deletions cut 1 base from V and 7 bases from J, with 13 bases between. There are 15 residues in the CDR3. Germline loops: CDR1 KGHSH, CDR2 LQKENI. The CDR3 here is CASSPLAGGDGELFF. For the CDR3, the DNA is TGTGCCAGCTCACCACTGGCAGGAGGTGACGGGGAGCTGTTTTTT.

The V call is TRBV6-1, the J call TRBJ2-7; D assignment may be TRBD1 or TRBD2 (5 bases each). The V end was cut by 1 base, the J end by 2 bases, with 9 bases between. The CDR3 totals 14 residues. CDR1 MNHNS and CDR2 SASEGT come from the germline V gene. The CDR3 DNA is TGTGCCAGCAGTGAAGTGGGACCCACCTACGAGCAGTACTTC. Its translation is CASSEVGPTYEQYF.

This chain links TRBV5-1 with TRBJ2-5; D is perhaps TRBD1 (6 bases). CDR3 length: 13 amino acids. Germline-derived CDR1 and CDR2 are SGHRS and YFSETQ. Trimming stripped 3 bases from V and 2 bases from J, with 8 bases between. The CDR3 sequence: CASSYRVQETQYF. DNA of the CDR3: TGCGCCAGCAGCTACAGGGTGCAAGAGACCCAGTACTTC.

Only a few counts were recorded for this clone. This chain joins TRBV27 and TRBJ1-1; unclear D gene. CDR1 is MNHEY, CDR2 SMNVEV, per germline (reference sequence). V was clipped by 5 bases and J by 6 bases, with 16 bases between them. This CDR3 comprises 14 residues. CDR3 sequence reads: CASSAWTDYSEAFF. CDR3 nucleotides: TGTGCCAGCAGTGCCTGGACGGATTATTCTGAAGCTTTCTTT.

V and J are TRBV29-1 and TRBJ1-1, with TRBD1 matching 7 bases. The germline V gene has CDR1 SQVTM and CDR2 ANQGSEA. CDR3 length: 13 residues. With 6 bases clipped from V and 6 bases from J, the junction kept 10 bases outside the gene matches. CDR3 sequence reads: CSVKTGWLSEAFF. DNA for the CDR3: TGCAGCGTAAAGACAGGGTGGTTGTCTGAAGCTTTCTTT.

This clone has a handful of counts. This sequence joins TRBV9 and TRBJ1-6, with D possibly TRBD1 on 5 matching bases. The CDR3 loop spans 14 amino acids. The V gene lost 3 bases and the J gene lost 8 bases, with 12 bases spanning the gap. Germline V gene sequence: CDR1 SGDLS, CDR2 YYNGEE. CDR3 amino acids: CASSASGGDSPLHF. For the CDR3, the DNA is TGTGCCAGCAGCGCTTCGGGGGGAGATTCACCCCTCCACTTT.

Here the CDR3 DNA reads TGCGCCAGCAGCCCCCGGGGACAGGCTTCCTCTGGAAACACCATATATTTT. Translation: CASSPRGQASSGNTIYF. The chain has TRBV5-1 and TRBJ1-3; 8 nucleotides agree with TRBD1. V lost 4 bases and J lost 0; bases outside the gene matches: 9. CDR3 length equals 17 residues. CDR1 and CDR2 from the germline V gene are SGHRS and YFSETQ. The full variable domain, rest sourced from reference TRBV5-1 and TRBJ1-3, is KAGVTQTPRYLIKTRGQQVTLSCSPISGHRSVSWYQQTPGQGLQFLFEYFSETQRNKGNFPGRFSGRQFSNSRSEMNVSTLELGDSALYLCASSPRGQASSGNTIYFGEGSWLTVV.

J is TRBJ1-1 and V is TRBV5-4; D gene uncertain. Trimming took 0 bases from V and 0 from J, leaving 9 bases between them. The length of the CDR3 is 15 residues. In germline, CDR1 is SGHNT, CDR2 YYREEE (reference sequence). The CDR3 bases are TGTGCCAGCAGCTTGGATCCTTCAATGAACACTGAAGCTTTCTTT. This translates into CASSLDPSMNTEAFF.

This rearrangement joins TRBV20-1 to TRBJ1-2, with 7 bases matching TRBD1. The CDR3 spans 11 residues. CDR1 is DFQATT and CDR2 is SNEGSKA in the germline V gene (reference sequence). J lost 5 bases, V lost 4 bases, and 1 base had no gene match. CDR3 in amino acids: CSAKTGYGYTF. The CDR3 DNA sequence: TGCAGTGCTAAGACAGGGTATGGCTACACCTTC.

This chain joins TRBV20-1 and TRBJ2-3; D not certain. Germline loops: CDR1 DFQATT, CDR2 SNEGSKA (reference sequence). The CDR3 totals 10 residues. The V end lost 7 bases, the J end lost 5 bases, and 7 bases lay between the germline ends. CDR3 coding DNA: TGCAGTGTTTCGGTAGATACGCAGTATTTT. Translation: CSVSVDTQYF.

The CDR3 region is CASSIRLTAVYGYTF. Here the CDR3 DNA reads TGTGCCAGTAGTATAAGGTTGACGGCAGTTTATGGCTACACCTTC. The V gene is TRBV19, the J gene TRBJ1-2, with D unclear. The CDR3 loop spans 15 amino acids. Germline CDR1 and CDR2: LNHDA and SQIVND (reference sequence). The ends were cut back, 2 bases at V and 5 bases at J, with 15 bases in the middle.

This clone was seen only once. The rearrangement joins TRBV25-1 to TRBJ2-7; D gene unclear. The CDR3 length is 11 residues. Looked up from germline, CDR1 is MGHDK and CDR2 is SYGVNS. V was pared by 6 bases and J by 3 bases, with 6 bases between. Here the CDR3 DNA reads TGTGCCAGCAGCTACTTCTACGAGCAGTACTTC. This gives the protein CASSYFYEQYF.

This clone was picked up one time. The chain recombines TRBV9 with TRBJ2-7; D could derive from TRBD1 or TRBD2 (5 bases each). Germline loops: CDR1 SGDLS, CDR2 YYNGEE. Deletions cut 4 bases from V and 0 bases from J, with 11 bases between. The CDR3 contains 14 residues. The CDR3 reads CASSWDHSSYEQYF. CDR3 coding DNA: TGTGCCAGCAGCTGGGACCATAGCTCCTACGAGCAGTACTTC.

This rearrangement joins TRBV7-8 to TRBJ2-1; the D is unclear. The V gene's germline CDR1 is SGHVS and CDR2 FQNEAQ. The length of the CDR3 is 14 residues. V was shortened by 4 bases and J by 6 bases, with 13 bases between the two germline ends. CDR3 residues: CASSSQIALNEQFF. CDR3 sequence (DNA): TGTGCCAGCAGCTCCCAAATTGCCCTCAATGAGCAGTTCTTC.

This clone was seen a single time. This chain uses TRBV27 with TRBJ2-3; the D gene is possibly TRBD1 (7 bases). The CDR3 is 15 amino acids. Germline V gene lookup returns CDR1 MNHEY and CDR2 SMNVEV (reference sequence). The V and J ends lost 6 bases and 8 bases respectively, with 21 bases between them. The CDR3: CASRPLGGGAGTQYF. The DNA of the CDR3 is TGTGCCAGCAGGCCCCTCGGAGGGGGCGCAGGTACGCAGTATTTT.

The chain carries TRBV29-1 and TRBJ2-1; no firm D call. This CDR3 is 10 amino acids long. Trimming took 5 bases from V and 6 from J, leaving 5 bases between them. Germline assignment: CDR1 SQVTM and CDR2 ANQGSEA. CDR3 amino acids: CSVWSNEQFF. Here the CDR3 DNA reads TGCAGCGTTTGGTCCAATGAGCAGTTCTTC.